The present TCR beta chain was sequenced within a study of STAT5B mutations in CD4+ large granular lymphocyte leukemia. Findings of the study overall: Without putative leukemic clones, patient CD4-sorted repertoires remained more clonal than healthy CD4+ repertoires.

The data were produced by immunoSEQ multiplex PCR, yet TCRdb's version contains in-frame clones alone and is incomplete. The data contain 24,000 or so clones, roughly 69% of them singletons. Germline lookup yields CDR1 PRHDT and CDR2 FYEKMQ (reference sequence). CDR3 size: 16 residues. Trimming cost V 5 bases and J 7 bases; bases outside gene matches: 10. A remark on this clone: The target antigen is unknown.

This receptor was obtained from a human donor in good health. The sample was CD4+ T cells from blood buffy coats. V and J are TRBV13 and TRBJ2-1; 11 nucleotides line up with TRBD2. The CDR3 sequence is CASSPPRRLAGNEQFF. Written as DNA, the CDR3 is TGTGCCAGCAGCCCCCCCCGTCGACTAGCGGGAAATGAGCAGTTCTTC.